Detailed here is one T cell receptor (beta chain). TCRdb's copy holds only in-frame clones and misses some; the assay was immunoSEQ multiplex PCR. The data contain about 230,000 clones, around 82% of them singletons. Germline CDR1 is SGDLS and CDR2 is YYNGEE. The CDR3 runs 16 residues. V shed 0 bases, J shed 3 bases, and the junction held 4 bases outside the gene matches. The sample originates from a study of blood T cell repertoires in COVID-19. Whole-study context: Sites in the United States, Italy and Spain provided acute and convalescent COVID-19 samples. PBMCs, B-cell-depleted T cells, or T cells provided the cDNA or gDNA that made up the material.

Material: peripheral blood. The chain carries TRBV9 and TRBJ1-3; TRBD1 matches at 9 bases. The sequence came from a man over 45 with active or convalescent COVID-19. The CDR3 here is CASSVGDRDFGNTIYF. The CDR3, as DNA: TGTGCCAGCAGCGTAGGGGACAGGGACTTTGGAAACACCATATATTTT.